This T cell receptor (beta chain) is from a study of CD8 T cells in ankylosing spondylitis. In germline, CDR1 is DFQATT, CDR2 SNEGSKA (reference sequence). CDR3 length: 17 amino acids. V shed 6 bases, J shed 0 bases, and the junction held 12 bases outside the gene matches. Points on this clonotype: The antigen remains undetermined.

Study-wide points: Reported data indicate significant enrichment of disease-linked clones within matched ankylosing spondylitis synovial fluid. In ankylosing spondylitis blood, a motif of roughly 8 highly homologous TCR beta variants appeared characteristic. A number of the motif variants had already been described in reactive arthritis synovial fluid and blood.

Each CDR3 protein gets one entry after TCRdb re-called the 5' RACE reads with MiXCR. The table lists roughly 470,000 distinct CDR3 sequences, roughly 26% of them singletons, with over 0.8% in the top ten. Sequenced material: blood, either unsorted or a sorted T cell fraction (not recorded which). This chain connects TRBV20-1 to TRBJ2-2; TRBD2 aligns across 8 bases. The TCR was taken from a male donor with ankylosing spondylitis. CDR3 sequence reads: CSAPDWAGGANTGELFF. The CDR3 DNA follows: TGCAGTGCCCCCGACTGGGCGGGAGGCGCGAACACCGGGGAGCTGTTTTTT.